The 25 T cell receptor beta chains listed next were all sequenced from one sample in a study of shared clonotypes between healthy human individuals. Assay: immunoSEQ multiplex PCR; the TCRdb copy retains only in-frame clones and omits some. The sample carries about 2.4 million clones, roughly 93% recorded once. The specimen sequenced was naive CD4+ T cells from PBMCs. Sample subset: CD45RA+ positively selected. The receptors were sampled from a man aged 18 to 30 in good health. Some clones in this sample may be carry-over from other donors' samples.

The chain joins TRBV30 to TRBJ1-1, with D unclear. The CDR3 runs to 11 residues. The V gene lost 2 bases and the J gene lost 6 bases, with 7 bases spanning the gap. Germline CDR1 is GTSNPN and CDR2 is SVGIG (reference sequence). The CDR3 protein is CAWSMSAEAFF. In DNA, the CDR3 is TGTGCCTGGAGTATGAGCGCTGAAGCTTTCTTT.

The rearrangement links TRBV5-4 to TRBJ1-5, with D perhaps matching TRBD1 (5 bases). V lost 3 bases and J 7 bases, leaving 14 bases between the germline ends. Germline CDR1 and CDR2: SGHNT and YYREEE (reference sequence). This CDR3 has 14 residues. The CDR3 nucleotides read TGTGCCAGCAGCTCAGGTGGGGGGGACCAGCCCCAGCATTTT. Amino acid sequence: CASSSGGGDQPQHF.

The V call is TRBV7-9, the J call TRBJ2-1; 12 nucleotides agree with TRBD2. Per the germline V gene, CDR1 is SEHNR and CDR2 is FQNEAQ (reference sequence). Germline trimming cut 5 bases from V and 4 bases from J; bases unmatched to any gene: 9. This CDR3 has 17 amino acids. CDR3 in amino acids: CASSGLAGTPHYNEQFF. In DNA, the CDR3 is TGTGCCAGCAGCGGACTAGCGGGGACCCCTCATTACAATGAGCAGTTCTTC.

This sequence joins TRBV6-6 and TRBJ1-1, with D possibly being TRBD1 (5 bases). CDR3 size: 14 residues. Germline CDR1 and CDR2: MNHNY and SVGAGI (reference sequence). The V gene lost 2 bases and the J gene lost 3 bases, with 10 bases spanning the gap. The CDR3 loop reads CASSYGGMDTEAFF. The CDR3, as DNA: TGTGCCAGCAGTTACGGGGGAATGGACACTGAAGCTTTCTTT.

This clone showed up just once. The chain couples TRBV19 to TRBJ2-1; weak D call: TRBD1 (6 bases). CDR1 and CDR2 (germline): LNHDA, SQIVND (reference sequence). The CDR3 has 15 amino acids. V lost 10 bases, J lost 5 bases, and 21 bases lay in between. CDR3 in amino acids: CATLGQGWRNNEQFF. The CDR3 nucleotides are TGTGCCACCCTTGGGCAGGGGTGGAGGAACAATGAGCAGTTCTTC.

V gene TRBV7-9 combines with J gene TRBJ2-7; D is perhaps TRBD1 (6 bases). Germline V gives CDR1 SEHNR, CDR2 FQNEAQ (reference sequence). Trimming shortened V by 8 bases and J by 3 bases, and 8 bases separated the two germline ends. The CDR3 totals 11 residues. The CDR3 DNA sequence: TGTGCCAGCCAGGGGTTCTACGAGCAGTACTTC. It specifies CASQGFYEQYF.

The chain has TRBV19 and TRBJ2-7, with D possibly being TRBD1 (5 bases). With 4 bases removed from V and 3 bases from J, the gap between germline ends came to 16 bases. Germline CDR1 is LNHDA and CDR2 is SQIVND (reference sequence). The CDR3 consists of 15 residues. The CDR3: CASSKTASSYYEQYF. DNA for the CDR3: TGTGCCAGTAGTAAGACAGCTTCGAGTTACTACGAGCAGTACTTC.

The chain is built from TRBV7-8 and TRBJ2-7, with a possible D match to TRBD2 (6 bases). The germline V gene has CDR1 SGHVS and CDR2 FQNEAQ. This CDR3 is 15 amino acids long. The ends were cut back, 1 base at V and 3 bases at J, with 13 bases in the middle. CDR3 region: CASSLEETRDYEQYF. CDR3 bases: TGTGCCAGCAGCTTAGAGGAGACTAGAGACTACGAGCAGTACTTC.

The genes are TRBV28 and TRBJ1-1; TRBD1 might be the D (5 bases). Germline V lookup: CDR1 MDHEN, CDR2 SYDVKM. This CDR3 is built from 15 residues. The V gene lost 5 bases and the J gene lost 7 bases, with 20 bases spanning the gap. CDR3 loop: CASSGAGSPWIEAFF. As DNA, the CDR3 is TGTGCCAGCAGTGGGGCGGGGAGTCCGTGGATTGAAGCTTTCTTT. Supplemented by reference TRBV28 and TRBJ1-1, the full variable domain reads DVKVTQSSRYLVKRTGEKVFLECVQDMDHENMFWYRQDPGLGLRLIYFSYDVKMKEKGDIPEGYSVSREKKERFSLILESASTNQTSMYLCASSGAGSPWIEAFFGQGTRLTVV.

On this clone: One end of the junction does not line up with germline, which may come from a read error. The chain is built from TRBV30 and TRBJ2-7; D tentatively reads TRBD1 or TRBD2 (5 bases each). CDR1 and CDR2 from the germline V gene are GTSNPN and SVGIG (reference sequence). CDR3 length: 15 amino acids. CDR3 region: CAWSVGLSSRDEQHF. The CDR3 bases are TGTGCCTGGAGTGTAGGTCTCAGCTCAAGGGACGAGCAGCACTTC.

This clone was counted a few times. J is TRBJ1-3 and V is TRBV6-4; D ambiguous. The ends were cut back, 4 bases at V and 0 bases at J, with 13 bases in the middle. Germline V gene sequence: CDR1 MRHNA, CDR2 SNTAGT. CDR3 length equals 16 residues. The CDR3 loop is CASSGPPGGSGNTIYF. The CDR3 DNA follows: TGTGCCAGCAGTGGCCCTCCTGGAGGCTCTGGAAACACCATATATTTT.

V is TRBV28 and J is TRBJ2-2, with D perhaps TRBD2 (6 bases). Looked up from germline, CDR1 is MDHEN and CDR2 is SYDVKM. The V end lost 9 bases, the J end lost 5 bases, and 13 bases lay between the germline ends. The CDR3 runs to 13 residues. The CDR3 DNA follows: TGTGCCAGTCGGGAGACGATGACCGGGGAGCTGTTTTTT. Translating gives CASRETMTGELFF.

This chain joins TRBV7-2 and TRBJ1-2; tentatively, D is TRBD1 (5 bases). V lost 7 bases, J lost 4 bases, and 19 bases lay in between. Germline V lookup: CDR1 SGHTA, CDR2 FQGNSA. CDR3 length: 15 residues. This CDR3 reads CASTTGLGASYGYTF. Written as DNA, the CDR3 is TGTGCCAGCACCACCGGGTTAGGGGCCAGCTATGGCTACACCTTC.

As DNA, the CDR3 is TGTGCCAGTAACCCCGGGACAGGGGCTGGAAACACCATATATTTT. Protein: CASNPGTGAGNTIYF. The genes are TRBV19 and TRBJ1-3, with 10 bases lining up with TRBD1. The germline V gene has CDR1 LNHDA and CDR2 SQIVND (reference sequence). The CDR3 is made up of 15 amino acids. The V and J ends lost 7 bases and 2 bases, in that order; junction bases with no gene match: 5.

As for this clone: Other DNA sequences in this sample translate to the same CDR3. The chain carries TRBV11-2 and TRBJ1-1, with TRBD1 as a possible D gene (6 bases). The CDR3 is 13 residues long. V was cut by 8 bases and J by 5 bases, with 15 bases left in between. Per germline, CDR1 SGHAT and CDR2 FQNNGV. The CDR3: CASSLGGRTEAFF. DNA for the CDR3: TGTGCCAGCTCCTTAGGGGGGAGAACTGAAGCTTTCTTT.

J is TRBJ1-2 and V is TRBV4-3, with D maybe TRBD1 (5 bases). V lost 1 base, J lost 5 bases, and 17 bases lay in between. Germline V gene data show CDR1 as LGHNA and CDR2 as YSLEER. The CDR3 extends over 16 amino acids. The CDR3 sequence is CASSQGQSYRGYGYTF. CDR3 DNA: TGCGCCAGCAGCCAAGGGCAGTCTTATCGGGGGTATGGCTACACCTTC.

V gene TRBV27 combines with J gene TRBJ2-3; the match to TRBD2 covers 7 bases. Germline-derived CDR1 and CDR2 are MNHEY and SMNVEV (reference sequence). The V gene end was trimmed by 3 bases and the J gene end by 3 bases; junction bases not matched to a gene: 12. The CDR3 has 17 amino acids. CDR3 sequence reads: CASSLIRREKGTDTQYF. The CDR3 DNA is TGTGCCAGCAGTTTGATTCGGCGGGAGAAGGGAACAGATACGCAGTATTTT.

This clone was seen a single time. The rearrangement joins TRBV9 to TRBJ2-3, with 9 bases lining up with TRBD2. Germline-derived CDR1 and CDR2 are SGDLS and YYNGEE. CDR3 size: 18 residues. The trim removed 4 bases at V and 3 bases at J, leaving 15 bases unmatched. In nucleotides, the CDR3 is TGTGCCAGCAGCCGAACGCCAAATAGCGGGAGTGGGACAGATACGCAGTATTTT. It yields the protein CASSRTPNSGSGTDTQYF.

This clone was recorded only once. This chain connects TRBV6-4 to TRBJ2-1; 9 bases line up with TRBD2. The germline V gene has CDR1 MRHNA and CDR2 SNTAGT. J was trimmed by 6 bases and V by 10 bases; bases with no gene match: 13. There are 15 residues in the CDR3. The CDR3, as DNA: TGTGCCACCCACCGGGCGGGAGGGCCACCCAATGAGCAGTTCTTC. Encoded protein: CATHRAGGPPNEQFF.

The chain links TRBV5-4 to TRBJ1-1; D is uncertain. The germline V gene encodes CDR1 SGHNT and CDR2 YYREEE (reference sequence). The CDR3 has 13 residues. The germline V and J ends were trimmed by 0 bases and 1 base, with 4 bases remaining between them. The CDR3 is CASSLVANTEAFF. DNA of the CDR3: TGTGCCAGCAGCTTGGTTGCGAACACTGAAGCTTTCTTT.

The rearrangement joins TRBV9 to TRBJ2-3; a possible D gene is TRBD2 (5 bases). V was trimmed by 7 bases and J by 6 bases, leaving 9 bases between them. CDR1 and CDR2 (germline): SGDLS, YYNGEE. CDR3 length equals 11 residues. CDR3 in amino acids: CASGRGDTQYF. CDR3 DNA: TGTGCCAGCGGGAGAGGGGATACGCAGTATTTT.

This clone has only one observation. The V and J genes are TRBV15 and TRBJ2-1; D gene unclear. V lost 0 bases to trimming and J lost 12 bases, with 12 bases between them. Germline V gene data show CDR1 as LNHNV and CDR2 as YYDKDF (reference sequence). The CDR3 totals 13 residues. The CDR3 nucleotides read TGTGCCACCAGCAGAGATCTCGAAGCGTGGCAGTTCTTC. Translation gives CATSRDLEAWQFF.

The chain joins TRBV5-4 to TRBJ1-3; weak D call: TRBD1 (6 bases). Germline V gene sequence: CDR1 SGHNT, CDR2 YYREEE (reference sequence). The V and J ends lost 4 bases and 5 bases respectively, with 16 bases between them. The CDR3 runs to 15 residues. The CDR3 region has the DNA TGTGCCAGCAGCATACAGGGATTGAGGCGAAACACCATATATTTT. Amino acids: CASSIQGLRRNTIYF.

J is TRBJ2-7 and V is TRBV5-1; 10 bases map to TRBD1. CDR3 size: 14 residues. Germline V lookup: CDR1 SGHRS, CDR2 YFSETQ. V lost 4 bases to trimming and J lost 3 bases; unmatched junction nucleotides: 4. DNA for the CDR3: TGCGCCAGCAGCAGGACAGGGGGGAACTACGAGCAGTACTTC. Its translation: CASSRTGGNYEQYF.

The rearrangement joins TRBV29-1 to TRBJ2-1; D call uncertain. From germline, CDR1 is SQVTM and CDR2 ANQGSEA. Trimming pared 4 bases from V and 5 bases from J, leaving 12 bases between. This CDR3 is built from 13 residues. The DNA of the CDR3 is TGCAGCGTTGGTCAGATGTACAACAATGAGCAGTTCTTC. This sequence encodes CSVGQMYNNEQFF.